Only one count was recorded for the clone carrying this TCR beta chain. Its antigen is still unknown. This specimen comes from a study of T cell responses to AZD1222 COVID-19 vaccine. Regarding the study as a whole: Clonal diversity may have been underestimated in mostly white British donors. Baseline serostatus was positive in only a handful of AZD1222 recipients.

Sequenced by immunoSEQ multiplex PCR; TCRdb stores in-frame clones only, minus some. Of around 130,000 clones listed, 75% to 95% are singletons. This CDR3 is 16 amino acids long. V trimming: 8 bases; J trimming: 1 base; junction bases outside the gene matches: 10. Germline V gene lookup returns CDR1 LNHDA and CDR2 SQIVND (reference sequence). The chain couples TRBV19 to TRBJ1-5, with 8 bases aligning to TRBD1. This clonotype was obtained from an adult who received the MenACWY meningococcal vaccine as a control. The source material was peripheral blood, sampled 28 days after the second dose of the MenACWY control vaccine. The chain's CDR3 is CASQPDREGSNQPQHF. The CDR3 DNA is TGTGCCAGTCAACCGGACAGGGAAGGGAGCAATCAGCCCCAGCATTTT. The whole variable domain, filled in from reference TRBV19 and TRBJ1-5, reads DGGITQSPKYLFRKEGQNVTLSCEQNLNHDAMYWYRQDPGQGLRLIYYSQIVNDFQKGDIAEGYSVSREKKESFPLTVTSAQKNPTAFYLCASQPDREGSNQPQHFGDGTRLSIL.